This T cell receptor beta chain was captured in a study of identical twins. Study-level results: Beta clonotypes that were abundant in cord blood contained fewer insertions, a pattern absent from memory repertoires. For out-of-frame beta sequences, excess twin sharing was weaker.

J was trimmed by 6 bases and V by 7 bases; bases with no gene match: 14. The CDR3 consists of 15 residues. Germline CDR1 reads SGDLS; CDR2 reads YYNGEE. In regard to this clonotype: Its specificity is unknown. A much larger clonotype is one base distant, so this may be a read error.

A universal primer site was incorporated via template switching, and the cDNA contained unique molecular identifiers. TCRdb analysed the 5' RACE reads with MiXCR anew, one entry per CDR3 protein. The sample carries some 630,000 distinct CDR3 sequences, about 7% recorded once. Everyone who gave samples was a healthy Caucasian. These data were also reused for a study on yellow fever vaccine responses in identical twins.

The chain links TRBV9 to TRBJ2-7; TRBD1 aligns across 9 bases. This sequence was found in a woman under 30 in good health. Sequenced input: PBMCs. For the CDR3, the DNA is TGTGCCAGCTGCGGACCAGGACAGGGGAAAATCGAGCAGTACTTC. It specifies CASCGPGQGKIEQYF.